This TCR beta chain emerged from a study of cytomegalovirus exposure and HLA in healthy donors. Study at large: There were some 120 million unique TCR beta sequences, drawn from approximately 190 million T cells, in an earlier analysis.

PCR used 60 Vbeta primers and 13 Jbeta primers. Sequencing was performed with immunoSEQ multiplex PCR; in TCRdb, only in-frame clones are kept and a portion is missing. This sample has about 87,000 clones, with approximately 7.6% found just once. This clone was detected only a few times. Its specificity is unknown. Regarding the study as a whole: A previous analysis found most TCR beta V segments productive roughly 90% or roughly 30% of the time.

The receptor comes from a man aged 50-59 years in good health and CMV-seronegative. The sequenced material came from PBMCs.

This CDR3 reads CASSTTGGPFYEQYF. As DNA, the CDR3 is TGTGCCAGCAGTACGACAGGGGGACCGTTCTACGAGCAGTACTTC. J is TRBJ2-7 and V is TRBV28, with 9 bases matching TRBD1. Germline trimming cut 5 bases from V and 3 bases from J; bases unmatched to any gene: 8. The CDR3 consists of 15 residues. Germline lookup yields CDR1 MDHEN and CDR2 SYDVKM.